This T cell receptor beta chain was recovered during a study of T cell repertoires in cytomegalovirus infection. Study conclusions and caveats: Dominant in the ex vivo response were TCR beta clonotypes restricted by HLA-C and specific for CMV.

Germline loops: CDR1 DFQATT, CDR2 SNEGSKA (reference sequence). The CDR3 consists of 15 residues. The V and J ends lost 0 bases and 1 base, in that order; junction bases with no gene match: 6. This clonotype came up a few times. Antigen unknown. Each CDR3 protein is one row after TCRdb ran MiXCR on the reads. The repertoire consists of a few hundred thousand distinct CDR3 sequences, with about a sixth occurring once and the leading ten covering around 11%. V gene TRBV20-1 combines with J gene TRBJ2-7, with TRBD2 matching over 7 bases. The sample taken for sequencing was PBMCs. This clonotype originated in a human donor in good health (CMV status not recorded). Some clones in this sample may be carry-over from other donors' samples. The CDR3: CSARDPAGFSYEQYF. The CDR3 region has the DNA TGCAGTGCTAGAGATCCAGCGGGGTTTTCCTACGAGCAGTACTTC.